This TCR beta chain was identified in a study of T cells in Graves' hyperthyroidism and ophthalmopathy. Study context: Initial diagnosis, before any treatment, was when peripheral blood was collected. The study, taken as a whole, reports: Most thyroid clonotypes expanded above 0.001 appeared in blood too.

Amplification yielded TCR beta CDR3 regions, with RNA transcripts as the source. HTBI primers were used for first-round RT-PCR of the TCR CDR3. A single record per CDR3 protein comes from TCRdb applying MiXCR to the multiplex PCR reads. Of around 210,000 distinct CDR3 sequences detected, about a sixth appear once; the ten largest clones hold about 56%. Ten or more counts support this clonotype. Its antigen is still unknown. Over 18 months, lack of ophthalmopathy progression marked Graves' hyperthyroidism as stable. Losses at the gene ends were 5 bases for V and 5 bases for J; bases not matched to a gene: 6. CDR3 size: 13 residues. CDR1 is SGHTA and CDR2 is FQGNSA in the germline V gene.

Sequencing input: blood. The V and J genes are TRBV7-2 and TRBJ2-7, with 7 nucleotides matching TRBD1. The source is a woman aged 50 to 60 with Graves' hyperthyroidism. In nucleotides, the CDR3 is TGTGCCAGCAGCGCACAGGGGTTGGACGAGCAGTACTTC. Translated, it gives CASSAQGLDEQYF.